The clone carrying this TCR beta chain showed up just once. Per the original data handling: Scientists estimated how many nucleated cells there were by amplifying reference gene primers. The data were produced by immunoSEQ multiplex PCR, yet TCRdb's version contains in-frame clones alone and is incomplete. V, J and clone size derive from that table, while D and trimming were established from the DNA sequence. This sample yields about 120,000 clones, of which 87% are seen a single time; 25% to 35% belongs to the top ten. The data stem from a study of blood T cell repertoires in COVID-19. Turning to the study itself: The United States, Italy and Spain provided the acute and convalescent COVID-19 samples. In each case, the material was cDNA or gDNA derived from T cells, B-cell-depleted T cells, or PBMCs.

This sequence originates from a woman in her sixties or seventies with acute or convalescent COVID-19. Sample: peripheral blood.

The CDR3 DNA sequence: TGCGCCAGCAGCACAGGACAGGCGTCCTACGAGCAGTACTTC. Its translation is CASSTGQASYEQYF. This rearrangement joins TRBV5-1 to TRBJ2-7; 7 nucleotides match TRBD1. This CDR3 has 14 amino acids. V shed 4 bases and J 1 base; nucleotides not matched to a gene: 5. Germline loops: CDR1 SGHRS, CDR2 YFSETQ.